Listed below are T cell receptor beta chains from one sample, sequenced in a study of metastatic and nonmetastatic thyroid tumors. With MiXCR, TCRdb reprocessed the PCR reads. The sample carries 25,000 to 30,000 clones, 16% recorded once. Sample: blood. All receptors derive from a female donor with papillary thyroid cancer or a benign thyroid nodule (not recorded which). Some clones in this sample may be carry-over from other donors' samples. Each CDR3 is given with its conserved first and last residue. A D gene is named only where the DNA matches it firmly. Clone size is shown for a subset of rows, as once, few, many or a class of expanded clone.

J: TRBJ2-3; D: TRBD1; size: medium-sized; V: TRBV6-6; DNA: TGTGCCAGCAGTTACTCGGGGACAGGGGGTACCGATACGCAGTATTTT; CDR3: CASSYSGTGGTDTQYF
J: TRBJ2-4; D: NA; size: few; V: TRBV29-1; DNA: TGCAGCGGAGGGGAGATGGGGGTGTCGGACATTCAGTACTTC; CDR3: CSGGEMGVSDIQYF
J: TRBJ2-3; D: TRBD2; size: many; V: TRBV11-3; DNA: TGTGCCAGCAGCGTAGGGACTACCGCCACCACAGATACGCAGTATTTT; CDR3: CASSVGTTATTDTQYF
J: TRBJ1-2; D: NA; size: medium-sized; V: TRBV6-1; DNA: TGTGCCAGCAGTTCCTTGGGGGATGGCTACACCTTC; CDR3: CASSSLGDGYTF
J: TRBJ1-2; D: NA; size: many; V: TRBV12-3/TRBV12-4; DNA: TGTGCCAGCAGTTTAGGGCAGGGAAGTAACTATGGCTACACCTTC; CDR3: CASSLGQGSNYGYTF
J: TRBJ2-2; D: NA; size: medium-sized; V: TRBV27; DNA: TGTGCCAGCAGTTTTTCCCGGCAGGGCGGCGGGGAGCTGTTTTTT; CDR3: CASSFSRQGGGELFF
J: TRBJ2-7; D: TRBD1; size: NA; V: TRBV15; DNA: TGTGCCACCAGCAGAGGGACAGGGGGGATCTACGAGCAGTACTTC; CDR3: CATSRGTGGIYEQYF
J: TRBJ2-1; D: NA; size: many; V: TRBV28; DNA: TGTGCCAGCAGTTTATGGTCCCAGGGGGGCTACAATGAGCAGTTCTTC; CDR3: CASSLWSQGGYNEQFF
J: TRBJ2-5; D: NA; size: many; V: TRBV4-1; DNA: TGCGCCAGCAGCCGACAGGTACGAGAGACCCAGTACTTC; CDR3: CASSRQVRETQYF
J: TRBJ1-1; D: NA; size: many; V: TRBV2; DNA: TGTGCCAGCAGGCAAAGCTCCGGTAAGACTGAAGCTTTCTTT; CDR3: CASRQSSGKTEAFF
J: TRBJ2-2; D: TRBD1; size: many; V: TRBV5-1; DNA: TGCGCCAGCATGTGGGGACAGGGAAACACCGGGGAGCTGTTTTTT; CDR3: CASMWGQGNTGELFF
J: TRBJ2-7; D: NA; size: NA; V: TRBV6-2/TRBV6-3; DNA: TGTGCCAGCAGCCCCGAAAGGCGCAGATGTTCGATTTACGAGCAGTACTTC; CDR3: CASSPERRRCSIYEQYF
J: TRBJ2-5; D: NA; size: many; V: TRBV7-3; DNA: TGTGCCAGCAGCTCCTCCGACTCCACCCAGTACTTC; CDR3: CASSSSDSTQYF
J: TRBJ1-2; D: NA; size: medium-sized; V: TRBV6-1; DNA: TGTGCCAGCAGTGAAGGTCTGGGGTTAAGTGTACAGTATGGCTACACCTTC; CDR3: CASSEGLGLSVQYGYTF
J: TRBJ2-2; D: NA; size: many; V: TRBV12-3/TRBV12-4; DNA: TGTGCCAGCAGTTTAGCGGGGGGGCGCACCGGGGAGCTGTTTTTT; CDR3: CASSLAGGRTGELFF
J: TRBJ1-4; D: TRBD1; size: many; V: TRBV7-2; DNA: TGTGCCAGCAGCAGCACAGGGGGGAATAATGAAAAACTGTTTTTT; CDR3: CASSSTGGNNEKLFF
J: TRBJ2-1; D: NA; size: NA; V: TRBV7-6; DNA: TGTGCCATTAGCCATGGGACTGTACAGTTCTTC; CDR3: CAISHGTVQFF
J: TRBJ2-1; D: NA; size: medium-sized; V: TRBV27; DNA: TGTGCCAGCAGTCCCCTGTCCACGGGGTCCAATGAGCAGTTCTTC; CDR3: CASSPLSTGSNEQFF
J: TRBJ1-2; D: TRBD1; size: many; V: TRBV7-6; DNA: TGTGCCAGCAGCCCCAGGGGGACCTATGGCTACACCTTC; CDR3: CASSPRGTYGYTF
J: TRBJ2-2; D: NA; size: NA; V: TRBV6-2/TRBV6-3; DNA: TGTGCCAGCAGAAGGGAACAGGCGAACACCGGGGAGCTGTTTTTT; CDR3: CASRREQANTGELFF
J: TRBJ1-1; D: NA; size: NA; V: TRBV5-1; DNA: TGCGCCAGCAGCCCGCTCCGGGGATCTGAAGCTTTCTTT; CDR3: CASSPLRGSEAFF
J: TRBJ2-1; D: NA; size: many; V: TRBV19; DNA: TGTGCCAGTAGTAAGCAGCCCGGAGCAAGGCATGAGCAGTTCTTC; CDR3: CASSKQPGARHEQFF
J: TRBJ1-3; D: NA; size: NA; V: TRBV20-1; DNA: TGCAGTGCGCGGACGCCGGGTATGGACACTATATATTTT; CDR3: CSARTPGMDTIYF
J: TRBJ2-7; D: NA; size: medium-sized; V: TRBV28; DNA: TGTGCCAGCAGTTTAATCAATCAGGGAGCCGAGCAGTACTTC; CDR3: CASSLINQGAEQYF
J: TRBJ2-1; D: NA; size: NA; V: TRBV19; DNA: TGTGTCAGTAGAAGGGGAGTCCCCTACAATGAGCAGTTCTTC; CDR3: CVSRRGVPYNEQFF
J: TRBJ2-7; D: NA; size: medium-sized; V: TRBV15; DNA: TGTGCCACCAGCAGAGTCGACGAGCAGTACTTC; CDR3: CATSRVDEQYF
J: TRBJ1-2; D: NA; size: NA; V: TRBV6-2/TRBV6-3; DNA: TGTGCCAGCAGTGAAATCCAGGACACTTGCTACACCTTC; CDR3: CASSEIQDTCYTF
J: TRBJ2-5; D: TRBD2; size: many; V: TRBV5-6; DNA: TGTGCCAGCAGCTCTAGCGGGGGGGAAGAGACCCAGTACTTC; CDR3: CASSSSGGEETQYF
J: TRBJ1-1; D: NA; size: NA; V: TRBV20-1; DNA: TGCAGTGCTAGATGGGCCGGCGCGAACACTGAAGCTTTCTTT; CDR3: CSARWAGANTEAFF
J: TRBJ1-1; D: TRBD1; size: many; V: TRBV6-1; DNA: TGTGCCAGCAGGACCTGGGACAGTGAAGCTTTCTTT; CDR3: CASRTWDSEAFF
J: TRBJ1-3; D: NA; size: many; V: TRBV25-1; DNA: TGTGCCAGCAGGTATGGGGGGACGATATATTTT; CDR3: CASRYGGTIYF
J: TRBJ2-2; D: NA; size: many; V: TRBV10-3; DNA: TGTGCCATCAGTGAGAGCTACAGATTAAACACCGGGGAGCTGTTTTTT; CDR3: CAISESYRLNTGELFF
J: TRBJ2-1; D: NA; size: NA; V: TRBV29-1; DNA: TGCAGCGTTGACGGAACGGGGCCGGGGAAAGTGGACAATGAGCAGTTCTTC; CDR3: CSVDGTGPGKVDNEQFF
J: TRBJ1-5; D: TRBD1; size: many; V: TRBV29-1; DNA: TGCAGCGTTGTCCAGGGGGGCAATCAGCCCCAGCATTTT; CDR3: CSVVQGGNQPQHF
J: TRBJ2-2; D: TRBD1; size: medium-sized; V: TRBV28; DNA: TGTGCCAGCAGCCAAGCGACAGGGCATGACGGGGAGCTGTTTTTT; CDR3: CASSQATGHDGELFF
J: TRBJ2-2; D: TRBD2; size: few; V: TRBV6-5; DNA: TGTGCCAGCAGTTACTCGGGACTAGCGGGCGGGGAGCTGTTTTTT; CDR3: CASSYSGLAGGELFF
J: TRBJ2-1; D: TRBD2; size: many; V: TRBV6-4; DNA: TGTGCCAGCAGGACTAGCGGGGGGGCCGGGGATGAGCAGTTCTTC; CDR3: CASRTSGGAGDEQFF
J: TRBJ1-4; D: NA; size: NA; V: TRBV20-1; DNA: TGCAGTGCTAGAGATCTTAGGGCTAAGACGGCTAATGAAAAACTGTTTTTT; CDR3: CSARDLRAKTANEKLFF
J: TRBJ2-7; D: NA; size: few; V: TRBV19; DNA: TGTGCCAGTAGTAGTGAACCGGACTTGAACTACGAGCAGTACTTC; CDR3: CASSSEPDLNYEQYF
J: TRBJ1-6; D: NA; size: few; V: TRBV6-1; DNA: TGTGCCAGCAGTGTCTACCCCGAGGAATCACCCCTCCACTTT; CDR3: CASSVYPEESPLHF
J: TRBJ1-1; D: TRBD1; size: NA; V: TRBV6-2/TRBV6-3; DNA: TGTGCCAGCAGAAAGGGACAGGGGGGGATGAACACTGAAGCTTTCTTT; CDR3: CASRKGQGGMNTEAFF
J: TRBJ1-6; D: NA; size: few; V: TRBV6-2/TRBV6-3; DNA: TGTGCCAGCAGTTACGCAGGGAGAGCTGGAGGTTCACCCCTCCACTTT; CDR3: CASSYAGRAGGSPLHF
J: TRBJ1-5; D: TRBD1; size: NA; V: TRBV19; DNA: TGTGCCAGTAGTCGGGACAGGAATCAGCCCCAGCATTTT; CDR3: CASSRDRNQPQHF
J: TRBJ2-2; D: TRBD2; size: medium-sized; V: TRBV6-6; DNA: TGTGCCAGCAGTTACTCGGCTAGCGGGGGGGCCGGGGAGCTGTTTTTT; CDR3: CASSYSASGGAGELFF
J: TRBJ1-5; D: NA; size: many; V: TRBV2; DNA: TGTGCCAGCACGAGGTTGGGCCCCAATCAGCCCCAGCATTTT; CDR3: CASTRLGPNQPQHF
J: TRBJ2-1; D: NA; size: NA; V: TRBV27; DNA: TGTGCCAGCAGTTTGGGAGTAGACAATGAGCAGTTCTTC; CDR3: CASSLGVDNEQFF
J: TRBJ1-5; D: NA; size: many; V: TRBV15; DNA: TGTGCCACCAGCAGAGAGAGGGATAGCAATCAGCCCCAGCATTTT; CDR3: CATSRERDSNQPQHF
J: TRBJ1-4; D: NA; size: NA; V: TRBV11-2; DNA: TGTGCCAGCAGCTTAGTCGTAGGATTGGCGGCGGAAAAACTGTTTTTT; CDR3: CASSLVVGLAAEKLFF
J: TRBJ2-3; D: NA; size: NA; V: TRBV7-3; DNA: TGTGCCAGCCGGGGGCCCCTTGCGGATACGCAGTATTTT; CDR3: CASRGPLADTQYF
J: TRBJ2-3; D: TRBD1; size: NA; V: TRBV18; DNA: TGTGCCAGCTCACCCACCGGGACAGGGGGCACAGATACGCAGTATTTT; CDR3: CASSPTGTGGTDTQYF
J: TRBJ1-1; D: NA; size: NA; V: TRBV28; DNA: TGTGCCAGCAGTGAGCGCCCGAACACTGAAGCTTTCTTT; CDR3: CASSERPNTEAFF
J: TRBJ2-7; D: NA; size: NA; V: TRBV6-1; DNA: TGTGCCAGCAGTGAACTACAGGGCTACGAGCAGTACTTC; CDR3: CASSELQGYEQYF
J: TRBJ1-2; D: TRBD1; size: medium-sized; V: TRBV28; DNA: TGTGCCAGCAGTTTAGGCACAGGGGTCTATGGCTACACCTTC; CDR3: CASSLGTGVYGYTF
J: TRBJ1-1; D: NA; size: medium-sized; V: TRBV28; DNA: TGTGCCAGCAGTCCGTCCCTCACGGGGGGCTGGACTGAAGCTTTCTTT; CDR3: CASSPSLTGGWTEAFF
J: TRBJ2-3; D: TRBD2; size: NA; V: TRBV6-4; DNA: TGTGCCAGCAGTGAACTAGCGGGGGGTCCAGATACGCAGTATTTT; CDR3: CASSELAGGPDTQYF
J: TRBJ1-6; D: NA; size: many; V: TRBV7-6; DNA: TGTGCCAGCAGCTCGGAGGGGAGGGAGCTCAATTCACCCCTCCACTTT; CDR3: CASSSEGRELNSPLHF
J: TRBJ1-1; D: TRBD1; size: NA; V: TRBV11-1; DNA: TGTGCCAGCAGCTCAACCACAGGGGGCCGGGAGACTGAAGCTTTCTTT; CDR3: CASSSTTGGRETEAFF
J: TRBJ1-4; D: NA; size: many; V: TRBV6-1; DNA: TGTGCCAGCTCTTCGCTTAATGGGGAAAAACTGTTTTTT; CDR3: CASSSLNGEKLFF
J: TRBJ1-2; D: NA; size: many; V: TRBV27; DNA: TGTGCCAGCAGACACCCCCAACCGACCTATGGCTACACCTTC; CDR3: CASRHPQPTYGYTF
J: TRBJ1-1; D: NA; size: many; V: TRBV20-1; DNA: TGCAGTGCTATTCGGGGCTGGACTGAAGCTTTCTTT; CDR3: CSAIRGWTEAFF